Described below is a single T cell receptor beta chain sequence and its context. What it binds is not known. Amplified TCR beta CDR3 regions came from RNA transcripts. With the HTBI primer set, the TCR CDR3 went through a first round of RT-PCR. TCRdb passed the multiplex PCR reads through MiXCR, listing each CDR3 protein once. The repertoire holds hundreds of thousands of distinct CDR3 sequences, roughly 13% seen once, with 30% to 35% in the top ten. This specimen comes from a study of T cells in Graves' hyperthyroidism and ophthalmopathy. Study outcomes and limitations: Ophthalmopathy could be told apart from stable hyperthyroidism with a 13 V-J model. Blood also held most thyroid clonotypes expanded beyond 0.001.

Investigators excluded patients with uncontrolled infection, other autoimmune disease, pregnancy or lactation. Clinicians diagnosed patients from clinical symptoms, serum thyroxine and TRAb, thyroid ultrasound and orbital computed tomography. Germline loops: CDR1 LGHDT, CDR2 YNNKEL (reference sequence). Germline trimming cut 3 bases from V and 3 bases from J; bases unmatched to any gene: 4. This CDR3 is built from 14 residues. The V call is TRBV3-1, the J call TRBJ1-2; 7 nucleotides agree with TRBD1. The source is a woman in her thirties or forties with Graves' ophthalmopathy. Material for sequencing was blood. This chain's CDR3 is CASSQGQTYYGYTF. The CDR3 coding sequence is TGTGCCAGCAGCCAGGGACAGACCTACTATGGCTACACCTTC. The full variable domain, with the rest looked up from reference TRBV3-1 and TRBJ1-2, is DTAVSQTPKYLVTQMGNDKSIKCEQNLGHDTMYWYKQDSKKFLKIMFSYNNKELIINETVPNRFSPKSPDKAHLNLHINSLELGDSAVYFCASSQGQTYYGYTFGSGTRLTVV.